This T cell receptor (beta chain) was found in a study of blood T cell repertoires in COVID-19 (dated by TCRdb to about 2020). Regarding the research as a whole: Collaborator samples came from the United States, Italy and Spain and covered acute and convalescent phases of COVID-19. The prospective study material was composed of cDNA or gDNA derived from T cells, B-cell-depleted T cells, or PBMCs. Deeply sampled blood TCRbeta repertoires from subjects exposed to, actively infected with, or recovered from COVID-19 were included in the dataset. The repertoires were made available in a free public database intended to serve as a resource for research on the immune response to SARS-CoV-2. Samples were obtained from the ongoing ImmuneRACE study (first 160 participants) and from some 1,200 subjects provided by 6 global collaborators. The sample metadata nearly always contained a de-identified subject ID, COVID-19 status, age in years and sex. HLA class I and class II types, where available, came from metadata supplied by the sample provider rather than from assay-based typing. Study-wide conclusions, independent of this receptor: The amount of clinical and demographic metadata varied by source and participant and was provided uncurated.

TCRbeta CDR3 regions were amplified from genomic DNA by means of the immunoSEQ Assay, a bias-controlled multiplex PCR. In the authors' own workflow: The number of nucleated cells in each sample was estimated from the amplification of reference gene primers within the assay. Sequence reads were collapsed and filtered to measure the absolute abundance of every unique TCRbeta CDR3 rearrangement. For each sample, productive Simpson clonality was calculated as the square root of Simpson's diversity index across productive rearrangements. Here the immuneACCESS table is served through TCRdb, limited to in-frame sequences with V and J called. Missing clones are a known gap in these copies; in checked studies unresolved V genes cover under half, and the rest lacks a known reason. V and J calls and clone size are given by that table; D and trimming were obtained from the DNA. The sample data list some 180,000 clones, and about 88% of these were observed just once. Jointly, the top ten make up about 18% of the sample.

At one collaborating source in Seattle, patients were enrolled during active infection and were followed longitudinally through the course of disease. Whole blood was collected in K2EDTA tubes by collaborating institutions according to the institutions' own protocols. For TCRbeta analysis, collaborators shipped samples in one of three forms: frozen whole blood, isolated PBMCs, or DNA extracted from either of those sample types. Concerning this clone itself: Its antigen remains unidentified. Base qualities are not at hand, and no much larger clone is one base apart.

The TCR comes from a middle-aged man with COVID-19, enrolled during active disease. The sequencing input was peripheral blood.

The DNA sequence follows: TGTGCCAGCAGAGCGGGACAGGGGCAGGCCTACGAGCAGTACTTC. Translation gives CASRAGQGQAYEQYF. In this chain, TRBV7-2 is recombined with TRBJ2-7, and 10 bases in between align with TRBD1. Trimming removed 6 bases from V and 2 bases from J; the gene matches leave 7 bases unexplained. The CDR3 covers 15 residues, taking in both the cysteine and the phenylalanine. Only CDR3 DNA is held: 45 bases, read in frame from base 1. Based on the germline V gene, the CDR1 and CDR2 sequences are SGHTA and FQGNSA.